This passage covers 22 T cell receptor beta chains from one sample sequenced in a study of shared clonotypes between healthy human individuals. Profiling relied on immunoSEQ multiplex PCR, and the TCRdb table lists in-frame clones only, not all of them. This sample has some 510,000 clones; approximately 85% occur once, and the top ten carry approximately 12%. Material: PBMCs. All receptors derive from a middle-aged woman in good health. Some clones in this sample may be carry-over from other donors' samples.

The chain couples TRBV6-5 to TRBJ2-1; D is uncertain. CDR1 is MNHEY and CDR2 is SVGAGI in the germline V gene. With 1 base removed from V and 6 bases from J, the gap between germline ends came to 4 bases. The CDR3 has 12 residues. CDR3 in amino acids: CASSYWGNEQFF. CDR3 DNA: TGTGCCAGCAGTTACTGGGGCAATGAGCAGTTCTTC.

The chain carries TRBV7-8 and TRBJ2-7, with D possibly called TRBD1 or TRBD2 (5 bases each). CDR1 and CDR2 (germline): SGHVS, FQNEAQ. This CDR3 has 16 residues. With 5 bases removed from V and 9 bases from J, the gap between germline ends came to 26 bases. The CDR3 region has the DNA TGTGCCAGCAGCCCTGGTCTCGGGGACCCCGGTTTTTTGCAGTACTTC. Translating it yields CASSPGLGDPGFLQYF.

To note about this clone: Other nucleotide sequences in the sample specify the same CDR3. The chain is built from TRBV5-1 and TRBJ2-5, with 8 bases fitting TRBD1. The CDR3 is 13 residues long. Trimming took 4 bases from V and 3 from J; bases not matched to a gene: 2. Germline assignment: CDR1 SGHRS and CDR2 YFSETQ. In DNA form, the CDR3 reads TGCGCCAGCAGCCAGACAGGGGAAGAGACCCAGTACTTC. It codes for CASSQTGEETQYF.

The table lists this clone with a count of one. The chain links TRBV28 to TRBJ1-2; D is possibly TRBD1 (6 bases). The CDR3 consists of 14 residues. With 5 bases removed from V and 8 bases from J, the gap between germline ends came to 18 bases. Germline V gene lookup returns CDR1 MDHEN and CDR2 SYDVKM. CDR3 bases: TGTGCCAGCAGTGTCACAGGGATCCAACACGGCTACACCTTC. The encoded protein is CASSVTGIQHGYTF.

This clone came up a few times. The chain joins TRBV9 to TRBJ2-2; no definite D call. Trimming left V 0 bases short and J 0 bases short, with 12 bases between. The CDR3 is 17 residues long. Germline V gives CDR1 SGDLS, CDR2 YYNGEE. The CDR3, as DNA: TGTGCCAGCAGCGTAGACCCCCGAAGGGCGAACACCGGGGAGCTGTTTTTT. Residues: CASSVDPRRANTGELFF.

This sequence joins TRBV28 and TRBJ1-2; no clear D. This CDR3 contains 14 residues. The germline gives CDR1 MDHEN, CDR2 SYDVKM. Trimming stripped 3 bases from V and 4 bases from J, with 12 bases between. The CDR3 protein is CASSFPGKVYGYTF. CDR3 coding DNA: TGTGCCAGCAGTTTTCCGGGGAAGGTCTATGGCTACACCTTC.

This rearrangement joins TRBV5-1 to TRBJ1-2; D gene ambiguous. The V gene lost 0 bases and the J gene lost 6 bases, with 6 bases spanning the gap. This CDR3 contains 12 residues. Germline loops: CDR1 SGHRS, CDR2 YFSETQ. CDR3 sequence: CASSLAGHGYTF. The CDR3 DNA follows: TGCGCCAGCAGCTTGGCCGGGCATGGCTACACCTTC.

This clone has only a few counts. The J gene is TRBJ2-2, the V gene TRBV7-9; weak D call: TRBD1 (5 bases). Deletions cut 6 bases from V and 1 base from J, with 12 bases between. CDR3 length: 15 residues. The germline gives CDR1 SEHNR, CDR2 FQNEAQ (reference sequence). This CDR3 reads CASSQRQRNTGELFF. The DNA of the CDR3 is TGTGCCAGCAGTCAAAGACAGAGGAACACCGGGGAGCTGTTTTTT.

With regard to this clone: At the DNA level, this CDR3 is encoded by other sequences in the same sample as well. The chain joins TRBV6-5 to TRBJ1-1; D possibly corresponds to TRBD1 (5 bases). Trimming pared 0 bases from V and 1 base from J, leaving 6 bases between. Germline-derived CDR1 and CDR2 are MNHEY and SVGAGI. The CDR3 has 14 amino acids. The DNA for the CDR3 is TGTGCCAGCAGTTACTCGGGACGGAACACTGAAGCTTTCTTT. It specifies CASSYSGRNTEAFF.

The CDR3 DNA is TGTGCCAGCAGCCAAGAGGACAGCTACGAGCAGTACTTC. Encoded protein: CASSQEDSYEQYF. The chain uses TRBV4-2 and TRBJ2-7, with a tentative D call TRBD1 (6 bases). The CDR3 is 13 residues long. Trimming left V 0 bases short and J 3 bases short, with 6 bases between. CDR1 LGHNA and CDR2 YNFKEQ come from the germline V gene.

This chain uses TRBV10-2 with TRBJ2-5, with 10 bases aligning to TRBD2. The CDR3 has 15 residues. Germline V gives CDR1 WSHSY, CDR2 SAAADI. V was pared by 6 bases and J by 4 bases, with 8 bases of the junction left unmatched. CDR3: CASRAGLAGVETQYF. Written as DNA, the CDR3 is TGCGCCAGCAGGGCCGGCCTAGCGGGAGTAGAGACCCAGTACTTC.

Comments on this clone: One end of the junction is discordant with germline, which a read error may explain. The rearrangement uses TRBV5-1 and TRBJ2-6; 8 positions match TRBD1. The length of the CDR3 is 14 residues. Germline CDR1 is SGHRS and CDR2 is YFSETQ. The CDR3 DNA sequence: TGCGCCAGCAGCTCGCAGACAGGGGCAAACGTCCTGACTTTC. It yields the protein CASSSQTGANVLTF.

The chain uses TRBV5-1 and TRBJ2-5; no reliable D call. CDR1 is SGHRS, CDR2 YFSETQ, per germline. The CDR3 is 15 amino acids. With 1 base removed from V and 0 bases from J, the gap between germline ends came to 10 bases. DNA for the CDR3: TGCGCCAGCAGCTTGCGCGGCCCGTACCAAGAGACCCAGTACTTC. Amino acids: CASSLRGPYQETQYF.

J is TRBJ1-2 and V is TRBV25-1, with 7 bases identical to TRBD1. Germline lookup yields CDR1 MGHDK and CDR2 SYGVNS. V was clipped by 7 bases and J by 4 bases; unmatched bases: 3. The CDR3 contains 12 residues. The CDR3 DNA reads TGTGCCAGCACCGGGACAGTCTATGGCTACACCTTC. Amino acids: CASTGTVYGYTF.

Ten or more counts support this clone. The chain has TRBV28 and TRBJ2-5; D is unresolved. There are 10 residues in the CDR3. Germline CDR1 MDHEN, CDR2 SYDVKM. With 10 bases removed from V and 5 bases from J, the gap between germline ends came to 8 bases. The CDR3 DNA sequence: TGTGCCACCAGAGAGGAGACCCAGTACTTC. Protein: CATREETQYF. The full variable domain, with the rest looked up from reference TRBV28 and TRBJ2-5, is DVKVTQSSRYLVKRTGEKVFLECVQDMDHENMFWYRQDPGLGLRLIYFSYDVKMKEKGDIPEGYSVSREKKERFSLILESASTNQTSMYLCATREETQYFGPGTRLLVL.

CDR3 in DNA: TGTGCCAGCAGCTTATCCGCGAAACCGTACGAGCAGTACTTC. Translated: CASSLSAKPYEQYF. V and J are TRBV7-2 and TRBJ2-7; D call uncertain. Germline V gene lookup returns CDR1 SGHTA and CDR2 FQGNSA. The CDR3 loop spans 14 amino acids. V shed 2 bases and J shed 4 bases, with 12 bases lying between them.

V is TRBV7-6 and J is TRBJ2-1, with 8 nucleotides matching TRBD2. The CDR3 runs 16 residues. Germline V gene data show CDR1 as SGHVS and CDR2 as FNYEAQ. V lost 5 bases and J lost 1; bases outside the gene matches: 7. The CDR3 region is CASSPPTSDSYNEQFF. CDR3 coding DNA: TGTGCCAGCAGCCCCCCGACTAGCGATTCCTACAATGAGCAGTTCTTC.

The chain links TRBV13 to TRBJ2-3; 8 nucleotides agree with TRBD2. The CDR3 consists of 16 residues. Germline lookup yields CDR1 PRHDT and CDR2 FYEKMQ (reference sequence). Unmatched junction bases numbered 12, after V lost 5 bases and J lost 5 bases. CDR3 coding DNA: TGTGCCAGCAGCCCGGCCGGGACTAGGGGGGGAGATACGCAGTATTTT. Protein product: CASSPAGTRGGDTQYF.

This clone has only one observation. This sequence joins TRBV23-1 and TRBJ2-7, with D possibly matching TRBD1 (5 bases). TRBV23-1 is an open reading frame whose function is uncertain. This CDR3 spans 17 amino acids. Trimming took off 2 bases at V and 3 bases at J, with 20 bases between the two ends. Here the CDR3 DNA reads TGCGCCAGCAGTCAAGCGAGTGGATCAGGGCACCTCTACGAGCAGTACTTC. Translated: CASSQASGSGHLYEQYF.

The chain employs TRBV18 and TRBJ2-2; D assignment may be TRBD1 or TRBD2 (5 bases each). The CDR3 contains 15 residues. The V gene's germline CDR1 is KGHSH and CDR2 LQKENI. Trimming shortened V by 0 bases and J by 4 bases, and 9 bases separated the two germline ends. The CDR3 DNA reads as TGTGCCAGCTCACCACCAGGGACCATCACCGGGGAGCTGTTTTTT. Translated: CASSPPGTITGELFF.

The J gene is TRBJ1-2, the V gene TRBV4-1; 8 nucleotides match TRBD1. This CDR3 is 13 amino acids long. With V trimmed by 2 bases and J by 5 bases, 1 base remained unmatched. Germline CDR1 is MGHRA and CDR2 is YSYEKL. DNA of the CDR3: TGCGCCAGCAGCCAAAGGACAGGGTATGGCTACACCTTC. Protein: CASSQRTGYGYTF.

CDR3 protein: CASSPSWDRQETQYF. The CDR3 coding sequence is TGTGCCAGCAGCCCCTCTTGGGACAGGCAAGAGACCCAGTACTTC. The V and J genes are TRBV4-2 and TRBJ2-5; 8 bases line up with TRBD1. Germline values: CDR1 LGHNA, CDR2 YNFKEQ. There are 15 residues in the CDR3. The ends lost 4 bases at V and 2 bases at J; junction bases unmatched: 6.